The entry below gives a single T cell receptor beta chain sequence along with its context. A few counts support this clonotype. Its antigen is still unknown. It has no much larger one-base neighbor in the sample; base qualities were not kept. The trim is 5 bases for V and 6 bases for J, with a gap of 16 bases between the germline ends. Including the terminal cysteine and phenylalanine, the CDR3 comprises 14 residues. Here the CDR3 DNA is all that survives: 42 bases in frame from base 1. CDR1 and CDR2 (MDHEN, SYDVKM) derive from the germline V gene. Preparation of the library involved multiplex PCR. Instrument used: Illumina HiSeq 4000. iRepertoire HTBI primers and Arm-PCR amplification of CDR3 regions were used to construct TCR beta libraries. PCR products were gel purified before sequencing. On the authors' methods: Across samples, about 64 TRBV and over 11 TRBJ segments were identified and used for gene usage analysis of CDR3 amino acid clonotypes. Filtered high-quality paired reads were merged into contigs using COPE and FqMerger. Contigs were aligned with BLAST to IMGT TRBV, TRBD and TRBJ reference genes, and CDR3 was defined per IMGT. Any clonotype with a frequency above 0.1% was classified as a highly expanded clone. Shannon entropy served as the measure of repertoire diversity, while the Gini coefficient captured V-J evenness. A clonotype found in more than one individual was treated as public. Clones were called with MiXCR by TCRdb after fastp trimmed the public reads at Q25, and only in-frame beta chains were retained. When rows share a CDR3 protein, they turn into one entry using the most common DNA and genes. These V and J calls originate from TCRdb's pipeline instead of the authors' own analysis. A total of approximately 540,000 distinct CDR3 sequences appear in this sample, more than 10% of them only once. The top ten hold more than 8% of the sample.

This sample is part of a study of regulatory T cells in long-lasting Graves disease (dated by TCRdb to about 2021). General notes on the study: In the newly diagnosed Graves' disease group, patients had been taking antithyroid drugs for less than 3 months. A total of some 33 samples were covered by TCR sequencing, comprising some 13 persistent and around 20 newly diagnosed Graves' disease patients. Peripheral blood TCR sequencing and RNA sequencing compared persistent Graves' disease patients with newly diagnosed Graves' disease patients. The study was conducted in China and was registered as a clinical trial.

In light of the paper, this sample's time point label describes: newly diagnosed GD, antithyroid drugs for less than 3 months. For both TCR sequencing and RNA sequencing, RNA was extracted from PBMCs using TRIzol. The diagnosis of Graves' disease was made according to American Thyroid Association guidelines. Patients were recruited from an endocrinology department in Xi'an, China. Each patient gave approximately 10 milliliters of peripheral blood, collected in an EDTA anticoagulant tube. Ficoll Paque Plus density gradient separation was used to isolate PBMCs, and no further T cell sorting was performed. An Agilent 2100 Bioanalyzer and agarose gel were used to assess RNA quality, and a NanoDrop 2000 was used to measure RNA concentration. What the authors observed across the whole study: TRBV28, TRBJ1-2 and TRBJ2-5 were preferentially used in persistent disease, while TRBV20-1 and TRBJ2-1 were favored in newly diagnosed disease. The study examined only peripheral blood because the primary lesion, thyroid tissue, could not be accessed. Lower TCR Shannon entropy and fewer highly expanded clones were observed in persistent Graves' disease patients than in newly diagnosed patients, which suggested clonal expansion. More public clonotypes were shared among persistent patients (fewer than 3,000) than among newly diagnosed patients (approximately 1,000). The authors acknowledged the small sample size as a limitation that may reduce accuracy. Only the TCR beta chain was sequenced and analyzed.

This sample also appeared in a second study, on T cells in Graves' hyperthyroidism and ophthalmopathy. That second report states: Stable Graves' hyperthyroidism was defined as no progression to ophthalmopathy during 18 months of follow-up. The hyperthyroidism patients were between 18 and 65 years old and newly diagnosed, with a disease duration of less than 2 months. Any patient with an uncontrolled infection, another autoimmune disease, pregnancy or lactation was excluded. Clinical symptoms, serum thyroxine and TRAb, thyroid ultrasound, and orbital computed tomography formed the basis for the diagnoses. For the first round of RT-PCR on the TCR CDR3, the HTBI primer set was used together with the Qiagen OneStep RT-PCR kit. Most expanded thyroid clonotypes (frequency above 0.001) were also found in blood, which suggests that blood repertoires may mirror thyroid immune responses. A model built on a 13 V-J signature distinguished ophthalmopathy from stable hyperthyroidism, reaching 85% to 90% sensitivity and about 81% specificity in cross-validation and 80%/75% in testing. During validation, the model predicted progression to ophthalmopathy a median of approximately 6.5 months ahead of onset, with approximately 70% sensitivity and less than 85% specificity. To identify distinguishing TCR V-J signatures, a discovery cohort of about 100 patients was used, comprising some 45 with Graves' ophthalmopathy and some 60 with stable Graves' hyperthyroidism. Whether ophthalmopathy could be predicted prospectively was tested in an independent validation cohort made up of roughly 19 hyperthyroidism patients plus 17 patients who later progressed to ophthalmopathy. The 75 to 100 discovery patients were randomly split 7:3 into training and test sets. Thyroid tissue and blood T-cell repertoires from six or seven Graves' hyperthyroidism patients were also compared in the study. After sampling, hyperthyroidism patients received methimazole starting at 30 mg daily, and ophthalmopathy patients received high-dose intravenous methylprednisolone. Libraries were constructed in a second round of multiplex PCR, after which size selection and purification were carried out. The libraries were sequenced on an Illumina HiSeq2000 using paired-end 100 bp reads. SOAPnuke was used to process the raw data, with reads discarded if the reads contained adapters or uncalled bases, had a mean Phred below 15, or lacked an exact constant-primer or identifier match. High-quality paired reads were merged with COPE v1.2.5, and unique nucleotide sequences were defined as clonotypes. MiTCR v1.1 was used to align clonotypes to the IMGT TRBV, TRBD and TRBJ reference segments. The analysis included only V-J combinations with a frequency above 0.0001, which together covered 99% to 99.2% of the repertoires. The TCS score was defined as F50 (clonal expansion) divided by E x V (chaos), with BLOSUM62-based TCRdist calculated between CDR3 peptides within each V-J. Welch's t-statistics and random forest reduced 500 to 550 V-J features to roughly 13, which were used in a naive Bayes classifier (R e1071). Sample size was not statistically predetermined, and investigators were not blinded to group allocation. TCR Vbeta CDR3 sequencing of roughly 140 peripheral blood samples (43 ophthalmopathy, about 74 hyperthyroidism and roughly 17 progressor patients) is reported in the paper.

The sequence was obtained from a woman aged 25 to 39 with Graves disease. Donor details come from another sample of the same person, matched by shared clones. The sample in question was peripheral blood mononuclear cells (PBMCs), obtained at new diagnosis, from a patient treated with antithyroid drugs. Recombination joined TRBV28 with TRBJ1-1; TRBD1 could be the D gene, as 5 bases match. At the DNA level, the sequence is TGTGCCAGCAGTCCGCAATTAGGGGACGCTGAAGCTTTCTTT. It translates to CASSPQLGDAEAFF. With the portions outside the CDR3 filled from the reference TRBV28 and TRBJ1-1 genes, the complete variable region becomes DVKVTQSSRYLVKRTGEKVFLECVQDMDHENMFWYRQDPGLGLRLIYFSYDVKMKEKGDIPEGYSVSREKKERFSLILESASTNQTSMYLCASSPQLGDAEAFFGQGTRLTVV.